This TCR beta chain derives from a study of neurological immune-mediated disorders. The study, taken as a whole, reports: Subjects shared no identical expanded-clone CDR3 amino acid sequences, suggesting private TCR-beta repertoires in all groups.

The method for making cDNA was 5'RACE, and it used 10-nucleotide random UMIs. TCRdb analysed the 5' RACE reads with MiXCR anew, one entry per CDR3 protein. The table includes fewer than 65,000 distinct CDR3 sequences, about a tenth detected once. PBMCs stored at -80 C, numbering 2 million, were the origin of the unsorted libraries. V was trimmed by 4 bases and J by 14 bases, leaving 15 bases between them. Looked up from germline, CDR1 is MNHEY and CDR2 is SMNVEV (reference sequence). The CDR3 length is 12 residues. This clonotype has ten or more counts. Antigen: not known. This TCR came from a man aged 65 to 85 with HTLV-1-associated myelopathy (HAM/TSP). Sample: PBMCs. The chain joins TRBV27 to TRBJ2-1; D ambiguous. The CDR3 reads CASSSPPLSEFF. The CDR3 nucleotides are TGTGCCAGCAGTTCACCACCGTTATCGGAGTTCTTC.